One T cell receptor (beta chain) is described in this entry. The data originate from a study of T cell changes during pregnancy in multiple sclerosis. Repertoires were generated with immunoSEQ multiplex PCR, while TCRdb's copy carries only in-frame clones and drops some. The table includes some 68,000 clones, approximately 90% detected once. CDR3 length: 17 residues. The ends were cut back, 1 base at V and 10 bases at J, with 23 bases in the middle. In germline, CDR1 is SGHAT, CDR2 FQNNGV. This TCR derives from a female donor with multiple sclerosis, enrolled in a pregnancy study. The sequencing used peripheral blood, collected in the second trimester of pregnancy. This chain uses TRBV11-2 with TRBJ2-1; D perhaps matches TRBD2 (6 bases). This CDR3 is CASSLAFRERQKWEQFF. CDR3 bases: TGTGCCAGCAGCTTAGCTTTCCGGGAGCGCCAAAAATGGGAGCAGTTCTTC. Supplemented by reference TRBV11-2 and TRBJ2-1, the full variable domain reads EAGVAQSPRYKIIEKRQSVAFWCNPISGHATLYWYQQILGQGPKLLIQFQNNGVVDDSQLPKDRFSAERLKGVDSTLKIQPAKLEDSAVYLCASSLAFRERQKWEQFFGPGTRLTVL.